This TCR beta chain was sequenced in a study of blood T cell repertoires in COVID-19. Study context: The United States, Italy and Spain were the sources of the acute and convalescent COVID-19 samples. T cells, B-cell-depleted T cells, or PBMCs supplied cDNA or gDNA.

Germline V CDR1 and CDR2: SNHLY, FYNNEI. V was pared by 7 bases and J by 2 bases, with 7 bases between. This CDR3 has 12 amino acids. In the original processing: Using reference gene primer amplification, nucleated cell counts were estimated. Assay: immunoSEQ multiplex PCR; the TCRdb copy retains only in-frame clones and omits some. That table is the source of V, J and clone size, and D and trimming were worked out from the DNA. This table has some 52,000 clones, around 86% appearing once. The sequencing sample was made of peripheral blood. The chain couples TRBV2 to TRBJ2-3; no definite D call. The receptor was derived from a human donor in a cohort sampled during active COVID-19. CDR3 coding DNA: TGTGCCAGCACCAGTGACACAGATACGCAGTATTTT. Translation gives CASTSDTDTQYF.